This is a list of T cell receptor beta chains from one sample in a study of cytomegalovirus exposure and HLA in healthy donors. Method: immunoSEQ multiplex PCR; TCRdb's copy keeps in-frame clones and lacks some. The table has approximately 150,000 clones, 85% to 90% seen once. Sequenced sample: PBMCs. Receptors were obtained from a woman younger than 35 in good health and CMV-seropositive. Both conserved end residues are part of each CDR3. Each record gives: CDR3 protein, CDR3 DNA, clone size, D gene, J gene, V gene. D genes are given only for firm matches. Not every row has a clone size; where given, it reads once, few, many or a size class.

CAWSPGGPRSKYF	TGTGCCTGGAGTCCCGGGGGGCCGCGTTCCAAGTACTTC	.	.	TRBJ2-7	TRBV30
CASSSTVNTEAFF	TGTGCTAGCAGCTCGACAGTGAACACTGAAGCTTTCTTT	.	.	TRBJ1-1	TRBV7-7
CSVVRGGSGYNEQFF	TGCAGCGTTGTGAGGGGCGGGAGTGGGTACAATGAGCAGTTCTTC	.	TRBD2	TRBJ2-1	TRBV29-1
CASSLIDSNQPQHF	TGTGCCAGCAGCTTAATTGACTCCAATCAGCCCCAGCATTTT	.	.	TRBJ1-5	TRBV7-9
CASSSREGTEAFF	TGTGCCAGCTCGAGCCGGGAGGGAACTGAAGCTTTCTTT	.	.	TRBJ1-1	TRBV18
CASSPGGQPSYEQYF	TGCGCCAGCAGCCCGGGTGGACAGCCCTCCTACGAGCAGTACTTC	.	.	TRBJ2-7	TRBV5-1
CASSQIPGQGGNEQFF	TGCGCCAGCAGCCAGATTCCGGGACAGGGGGGCAATGAGCAGTTCTTC	.	TRBD1	TRBJ2-1	TRBV10-1
CASSTGDRNEKLFF	TGTGCCAGCAGCACGGGGGATCGGAATGAAAAACTGTTTTTT	.	.	TRBJ1-4	TRBV5-6
CASRAGTWNTEAFF	TGTGCCAGCAGGGCCGGGACATGGAACACTGAAGCTTTCTTT	.	.	TRBJ1-1	TRBV28
CASTTSAGAYNEQFF	TGTGCCAGTACCACCAGCGCGGGAGCCTACAATGAGCAGTTCTTC	.	TRBD2	TRBJ2-1	TRBV19
CASSQARLLGGDTQYF	TGCGCCAGCAGCCAAGCAAGACTACTTGGGGGGGATACGCAGTATTTT	once	.	TRBJ2-3	TRBV4-1
CATSRGTVSSVSNQPQHF	TGTGCCACCAGCAGAGGGACTGTTTCGTCGGTAAGCAATCAGCCCCAGCATTTT	.	.	TRBJ1-5	TRBV15
CASSPEITSNQPQHF	TGCGCCAGCAGCCCCGAGATAACTAGCAATCAGCCCCAGCATTTT	.	.	TRBJ1-5	TRBV4-3
CASSLEMGLAGYYEQYF	TGTGCCAGCAGCTTAGAAATGGGACTAGCGGGTTACTACGAGCAGTACTTC	.	TRBD2	TRBJ2-7	TRBV7-2
CASSQDQIQETQYF	TGCGCCAGCAGCCAAGATCAGATCCAAGAGACCCAGTACTTC	.	.	TRBJ2-5	TRBV4-1
CASSRGQGGGYTF	TGTGCCAGCAGCAGGGGACAGGGAGGTGGCTACACCTTC	.	TRBD1	TRBJ1-2	TRBV5-4
CASSTGLLNTEAFF	TGCGCCAGCAGCACGGGACTGTTGAACACTGAAGCTTTCTTT	once	.	TRBJ1-1	TRBV5-1
CASSSSPGLAVAGELFF	TGTGCCAGCAGCTCCTCCCCGGGACTAGCAGTAGCCGGGGAGCTGTTTTTT	once	TRBD2	TRBJ2-2	TRBV7-3
CASSSFKGLAGVRTQYF	TGTGCCAGCAGTTCCTTCAAGGGACTAGCGGGAGTGCGGACCCAGTACTTC	.	TRBD2	TRBJ2-5	TRBV27
CAWSRLRDRGNTIYF	TGTGCCTGGAGTCGTCTCCGGGACAGGGGAAACACCATATATTTT	.	TRBD1	TRBJ1-3	TRBV30
CASRGRASGELFF	TGCGCCAGCAGAGGGAGGGCCTCCGGGGAGCTGTTTTTT	.	TRBD2	TRBJ2-2	TRBV5-1
CSPAGGKESYEQYF	TGCAGCCCCGCGGGAGGGAAGGAATCCTACGAGCAGTACTTC	.	TRBD2	TRBJ2-7	TRBV29-1
CASSLVGLSGVQETQYF	TGTGCCAGCAGCTTAGTTGGACTCAGCGGGGTACAAGAGACCCAGTACTTC	.	TRBD2	TRBJ2-5	TRBV13
CASSFAGGRHEQYF	TGTGCCAGCAGTTTTGCGGGAGGGCGCCACGAGCAGTACTTC	.	TRBD2	TRBJ2-7	TRBV28
CASSPRDIGRETQYF	TGTGCCAGCAGCCCAAGGGACATTGGTAGGGAGACCCAGTACTTC	.	.	TRBJ2-5	TRBV7-2
CASSPNSGTGHGDTQYF	TGTGCCAGCAGCCCTAATTCCGGGACAGGTCACGGGGATACGCAGTATTTT	.	TRBD1	TRBJ2-3	TRBV5-6
CSVGFAEEKLFF	TGCAGCGTTGGCTTCGCGGAAGAAAAACTGTTTTTT	.	.	TRBJ1-4	TRBV29-1
CASSLVGPLQQGLAEAFF	TGTGCCAGCAGCTTAGTGGGCCCCCTCCAGCAGGGCCTCGCTGAAGCTTTCTTT	.	.	TRBJ1-1	TRBV11-3
CASRSPAGGQETQYF	TGTGCAAGTCGCTCCCCGGCGGGGGGCCAAGAGACCCAGTACTTC	.	.	TRBJ2-5	TRBV12-2
CASSPGTGDTDTQYF	TGTGCCAGCAGTCCTGGGACAGGAGACACAGATACGCAGTATTTT	.	TRBD1	TRBJ2-3	TRBV28
CASSRQPIATNEKLFF	TGCGCCAGCAGCCGACAACCGATTGCAACTAATGAAAAACTGTTTTTT	.	.	TRBJ1-4	TRBV5-1
CASSLDWASSDTDTQYF	TGTGCCAGCAGCTTAGATTGGGCCTCCTCAGACACAGATACGCAGTATTTT	.	.	TRBJ2-3	TRBV11-2
CASSPARTGVETQYF	TGCGCCAGCAGCCCCGCCCGGACAGGGGTGGAGACCCAGTACTTC	.	TRBD1	TRBJ2-5	TRBV5-1
CASSLEAEETQYF	TGCGCCAGCAGCTTGGAGGCGGAAGAGACCCAGTACTTC	.	.	TRBJ2-5	TRBV5-1
CASTREGPDTQYF	TGTGCCAGCACTCGGGAGGGCCCAGATACGCAGTATTTT	once	TRBD2	TRBJ2-3	TRBV2
CASSSGESGNQPQHF	TGCGCCAGCAGCTCGGGGGAGAGCGGCAATCAGCCCCAGCATTTT	few	.	TRBJ1-5	TRBV5-1
CASSPWTGGDGYTF	TGTGCCAGCAGCCCTTGGACAGGGGGCGATGGCTACACCTTC	.	TRBD1	TRBJ1-2	TRBV5-4
CASSLEGLGEAFF	TGTGCCAGCAGCTTGGAGGGGCTGGGTGAAGCTTTCTTT	.	.	TRBJ1-1	TRBV11-2
CASSRTSGTYNEQFF	TGTGCCAGCAGCCGGACTAGCGGAACCTACAATGAGCAGTTCTTC	few	TRBD2	TRBJ2-1	TRBV5-4
CASSHPLGLAQQETQYF	TGCGCCAGCAGCCACCCCCTCGGACTAGCGCAACAAGAGACCCAGTACTTC	.	TRBD2	TRBJ2-5	TRBV5-1
CASSRRGQGNTEAFF	TGTGCCAGCAGTCGGCGGGGACAGGGCAACACTGAAGCTTTCTTT	.	TRBD1	TRBJ1-1	TRBV2
CASSPDGRVDYGYTF	TGTGCCAGCAGCCCCGACGGCAGGGTAGACTATGGCTACACCTTC	.	.	TRBJ1-2	TRBV9
CASSFSGLLYEQYF	TGTGCCAGCAGCTTCTCGGGTTTGCTCTACGAGCAGTACTTC	.	.	TRBJ2-7	TRBV11-2
CASSDPGGGRDTGELFF	TGCGCCAGCAGTGACCCCGGAGGGGGCCGCGACACCGGGGAGCTGTTTTTT	.	.	TRBJ2-2	TRBV10-1
CASSSYSGRGYEQYF	TGTGCCAGCAGCTCCTATAGCGGGAGAGGCTACGAGCAGTACTTC	.	TRBD2	TRBJ2-7	TRBV5-8
CAISSQGNEQFF	TGTGCCATCAGTTCACAGGGAAATGAGCAGTTCTTC	.	.	TRBJ2-1	TRBV10-3
CASRRGESFTEQFF	TGTGCCAGCAGACGCGGGGAGAGTTTTACTGAGCAGTTCTTC	once	.	TRBJ2-1	TRBV27
CASSLGLREVGEQFF	TGTGCCAGCAGCTTAGGCCTGCGGGAGGTTGGTGAGCAGTTCTTC	.	TRBD2	TRBJ2-1	TRBV11-3
CSAGSSGNTIYF	TGCAGCGCCGGGAGCTCTGGAAACACCATATATTTT	.	.	TRBJ1-3	TRBV29-1